A selection of T cell receptor beta chains follows, all from one sample in a study of blood T cell repertoires in COVID-19. Sequencing was performed with immunoSEQ multiplex PCR; in TCRdb, only in-frame clones are kept and a portion is missing. The data hold under 300,000 clones, with around 86% observed a single time. Sequencing was performed on peripheral blood. These TCRs come from a man between 50 and 59 years old with acute or convalescent COVID-19. The CDR3 runs from the conserved cysteine through the conserved F or W. Each record gives: D gene, J gene, clone size, V gene, CDR3 protein, CDR3 DNA. A D gene is named only where the DNA matches it firmly. Only some rows state a clone size, as once, few, many or a class for expanded clones.

>.|TRBJ1-1|.|TRBV10-3
CAITGGPNTEAFF
TGTGCCATCACGGGGGGCCCTAACACTGAAGCTTTCTTT
>.|TRBJ1-2|.|TRBV9
CASINPGNYGYTF
TGTGCCAGCATCAACCCGGGAAACTATGGCTACACCTTC
>.|TRBJ1-4|.|TRBV18
CASSPPGGSEKLFF
TGTGCCAGCTCACCACCGGGGGGTAGCGAAAAACTGTTTTTT
>.|TRBJ1-2|.|TRBV29-1
CSVEDQGEDNYGYTF
TGCAGCGTTGAAGATCAAGGGGAGGATAACTATGGCTACACCTTC
>.|TRBJ1-2|once|TRBV6-5
CASGSTRGYGYTF
TGTGCCAGCGGGTCCACCCGGGGATATGGCTACACCTTC
>.|TRBJ2-7|.|TRBV21-1
CASTQGDRGMAYEQYF
TGTGCCAGCACCCAAGGGGATAGGGGTATGGCCTACGAGCAGTACTTC
>TRBD1|TRBJ2-5|.|TRBV7-3
CASSPFGTGGLETQYF
TGTGCCAGCAGCCCTTTTGGGACAGGGGGCCTGGAGACCCAGTACTTC
>TRBD2|TRBJ2-7|once|TRBV18
CASSQGLHGEQYF
TGTGCCAGCTCACAGGGACTACATGGCGAGCAGTACTTC
>.|TRBJ1-1|.|TRBV2
CASTSVAQAEAFF
TGTGCCAGCACCTCGGTCGCGCAAGCTGAAGCTTTCTTT
>.|TRBJ2-1|.|TRBV10-2
CASNKNPPLVNEQFF
TGCGCCAGCAATAAAAACCCCCCGCTAGTTAATGAGCAGTTCTTC
>.|TRBJ1-5|.|TRBV3-1/TRBV3-2
CASSQGDSANQPQHF
TGTGCCAGCAGCCAGGGCGACAGCGCCAATCAGCCCCAGCATTTT
>TRBD1|TRBJ1-4|.|TRBV4-1
CASSQVWGGTGTSTNEKLFF
TGCGCCAGCAGCCAAGTGTGGGGAGGGACAGGGACCTCAACTAATGAAAAACTGTTTTTT
>.|TRBJ2-5|few|TRBV5-1
CASSQSGVRETQYF
TGCGCCAGCAGCCAGTCAGGGGTCCGGGAGACCCAGTACTTC
>TRBD2|TRBJ2-7|.|TRBV29-1
CSVEDLGGLSYEQYF
TGCAGCGTTGAAGATCTGGGGGGACTATCCTACGAGCAGTACTTC
>.|TRBJ2-5|.|TRBV5-1
CASRDNSQETQYF
TGCGCCAGCAGGGATAACAGCCAAGAGACCCAGTACTTC
>TRBD2|TRBJ2-5|.|TRBV11-3
CASSVGGAEETQYF
TGTGCCAGCAGCGTCGGGGGGGCCGAGGAGACCCAGTACTTC
>.|TRBJ1-1|.|TRBV4-1
CASSRPGARNTEAFF
TGCGCCAGCAGCCGCCCTGGGGCGCGGAACACTGAAGCTTTCTTT
>.|TRBJ1-1|.|TRBV7-9
CASSRGQQGLNTEAFF
TGTGCCAGCAGCCGGGGACAACAGGGACTGAACACTGAAGCTTTCTTT
>.|TRBJ2-2|.|TRBV7-9
CASSYEGGELFF
TGTGCCAGCAGTTACGAGGGCGGGGAGCTGTTTTTT
>.|TRBJ1-1|.|TRBV5-1
CASSLVPGNTEAFF
TGCGCCAGCAGCTTGGTCCCAGGGAACACTGAAGCTTTCTTT
>TRBD1|TRBJ1-1|.|TRBV10-3
CAISAWLGQGHTEAFF
TGTGCCATCAGTGCATGGTTGGGACAGGGTCACACTGAAGCTTTCTTT
>.|TRBJ2-1|.|TRBV7-6
CASQGGGAYNEQFF
TGTGCCAGCCAAGGGGGGGGCGCCTACAATGAGCAGTTCTTC
>.|TRBJ1-2|few|TRBV10-3
CAISAFSGYGYTF
TGTGCCATCAGTGCCTTTTCCGGCTATGGCTACACCTTC
>TRBD1|TRBJ2-3|.|TRBV7-9
CASSLGQGADTQYF
TGTGCCAGCAGCCTAGGACAGGGGGCAGATACGCAGTATTTT
>.|TRBJ2-2|.|TRBV7-3
CASSLRTIPGELFF
TGTGCCAGCAGCCTTAGGACTATACCCGGGGAGCTGTTTTTT
>TRBD1|TRBJ1-2|.|TRBV6-6
CASSAMTGPIGYTF
TGTGCCAGCAGTGCTATGACAGGGCCCATTGGCTACACCTTC
>.|TRBJ2-1|.|TRBV18
CASSPRQIYEQFF
TGTGCCAGCTCACCTCGCCAGATCTATGAGCAGTTCTTC
>.|TRBJ1-4|once|TRBV24-1
CATIRPTTRWTNEKLFF
TGTGCCACCATTAGGCCGACTACACGTTGGACTAATGAAAAACTGTTTTTT
>.|TRBJ2-4|.|TRBV6-2/TRBV6-3
CASSYSRGSQYF
TGTGCCAGCAGTTACTCCCGGGGTTCTCAGTACTTC
>TRBD2|TRBJ2-5|.|TRBV3-1/TRBV3-2
CASSQNGAGGRETQYF
TGTGCCAGCAGCCAAAACGGAGCGGGGGGGAGAGAGACCCAGTACTTC
>.|TRBJ2-2|.|TRBV9
CASSVVGGVGTGELFF
TGTGCCAGCAGCGTAGTAGGCGGGGTGGGGACCGGGGAGCTGTTTTTT
>.|TRBJ1-5|.|TRBV5-8
CASSRTGTRNQPQHF
TGTGCCAGCAGCCGCACAGGGACCCGCAATCAGCCCCAGCATTTT
>TRBD1|TRBJ1-2|few|TRBV19
CASSSTDRVSGYTF
TGTGCCAGTAGTAGTACGGACAGGGTAAGCGGCTACACCTTC
>.|TRBJ1-1|.|TRBV11-2
CASSLDPRNTEAFF
TGTGCCAGCAGCTTAGACCCCCGGAACACTGAAGCTTTCTTT
>TRBD2|TRBJ2-5|.|TRBV29-1
CSVEPLEPGTSGGETQYF
TGCAGCGTTGAGCCACTGGAGCCCGGGACTAGCGGGGGAGAGACCCAGTACTTC
>.|TRBJ2-7|.|TRBV12-3/TRBV12-4
CASSSIRGEQYF
TGTGCCAGCAGTTCCATCAGAGGCGAGCAGTACTTC
>.|TRBJ1-5|.|TRBV12-5
CASGSSSLRQPQHF
TGTGCTAGTGGTTCGTCCTCTCTACGACAGCCCCAGCATTTT
>.|TRBJ2-7|.|TRBV21-1
CASSKEPSYPVPYEQYF
TGTGCCAGCAGCAAAGAACCCTCCTATCCTGTACCCTACGAGCAGTACTTC
>TRBD1|TRBJ2-7|.|TRBV5-5
CASSDGQASVEQYF
TGTGCCAGCAGCGACGGACAGGCATCAGTCGAGCAGTACTTC
>TRBD1|TRBJ2-1|.|TRBV7-6
CASSSTGTGGGLNEQFF
TGTGCCAGCAGCTCTACCGGGACAGGGGGTGGACTCAATGAGCAGTTCTTC
>.|TRBJ2-1|.|TRBV7-9
CASSLTQLSNEQFF
TGTGCCAGCAGTCTTACCCAACTTTCCAATGAGCAGTTCTTC
>TRBD1|TRBJ1-5|.|TRBV19
CASSTPGQGPQPQHF
TGTGCCAGTAGTACACCGGGACAGGGACCCCAGCCCCAGCATTTT
>.|TRBJ1-1|.|TRBV5-1
CASSQSTVTEAFF
TGCGCCAGCAGCCAGTCGACAGTCACTGAAGCTTTCTTT
>.|TRBJ1-2|.|TRBV7-9
CASSLGWTARGDGYTF
TGTGCCAGCAGCTTAGGGTGGACAGCGCGAGGAGATGGCTACACCTTC
>TRBD1|TRBJ2-3|.|TRBV5-4
CASSRAQGADTQYF
TGTGCCAGCAGCCGGGCCCAGGGGGCAGATACGCAGTATTTT
>TRBD1|TRBJ2-7|.|TRBV6-5
CASSYSTGQRPYEQYF
TGTGCCAGCAGTTACTCGACGGGACAGCGACCCTACGAGCAGTACTTC
>.|TRBJ1-2|.|TRBV18
CASSPGGGADYGYTF
TGTGCCAGCTCACCAGGGGGAGGGGCCGACTATGGCTACACCTTC
>TRBD1|TRBJ1-2|.|TRBV11-2
CASSLVQGGAMGYTF
TGTGCCAGCAGCTTAGTGCAGGGGGGTGCTATGGGCTACACCTTC
>.|TRBJ1-4|.|TRBV2
CASARSPAGLNEKLFF
TGTGCCAGCGCAAGGTCCCCCGCAGGTCTTAATGAAAAACTGTTTTTT
>TRBD1|TRBJ1-2|.|TRBV5-4
CASSPTGLSGYTF
TGTGCCAGCAGCCCGACAGGGTTGAGTGGCTACACCTTC
>.|TRBJ1-1|.|TRBV6-5
CASSYATPYTEAFF
TGTGCCAGCAGTTACGCGACTCCTTACACTGAAGCTTTCTTT
>TRBD1|TRBJ2-2|.|TRBV5-1
CASSLAGGNTGELFF
TGCGCCAGCAGCTTGGCAGGGGGAAACACCGGGGAGCTGTTTTTT
>.|TRBJ1-5|.|TRBV3-1/TRBV3-2
CASSQGLSNQPQHF
TGTGCCAGCAGCCAAGGTCTTAGCAATCAGCCCCAGCATTTT
>.|TRBJ1-6|few|TRBV7-8
CASSSTGPFGYNSPLHF
TGTGCCAGCAGCTCCACAGGGCCCTTCGGGTATAATTCACCCCTCCACTTT
>.|TRBJ1-2|many|TRBV6-5
CASSYSPGYGYTF
TGTGCCAGCAGTTACTCGCCAGGCTATGGCTACACCTTC
>.|TRBJ1-1|.|TRBV7-9
CASSLTTGNTEAFF
TGTGCCAGCAGCTTAACTACAGGGAACACTGAAGCTTTCTTT
>.|TRBJ2-2|.|TRBV11-3
CASSLAGGLGELFF
TGTGCCAGCAGCTTAGCAGGCGGGCTTGGGGAGCTGTTTTTT